This TCR beta chain was profiled in a study of T cell responses to AZD1222 COVID-19 vaccine (dated by TCRdb to the early 2020s). For the study in its entirety: A total of just over 230 trial participants underwent TCR sequencing, of whom 207 had received two doses of AZD1222 and some 25 had received two doses of the MenACWY control vaccine. Trial participants were enrolled into age subgroups of 18-55, 56-69 and 70-plus years, which contained about 150, 28 and 57 TCR-sequenced participants, respectively.

The sample's time point label is to be understood as: about 28 days (+/-7) after the second vaccine dose. Because spike-specific TCR depth and breadth did not differ between the two schedules, AZD1222 recipients who got a second dose at roughly 4 weeks were pooled with those who got a second dose at roughly 12 weeks. Vaccinee samples were obtained from the UK trials COV001 and COV002, which included a single-blind randomized controlled phase 2/3 trial of AZD1222 (ChAdOx1 nCoV-19) in healthy adults. For TCRbeta chain sequencing, PBMC samples from trial participants were taken at day 0 and at day 28 after the second dose. On this clone itself: Its antigen is unknown. There are no base qualities to consult, and no much larger clone falls within one base.

The study at large found these results: Reportedly, almost half of the unique spike-specific TCRs recognized epitopes lying outside the regions that are mutated in the B.1.351 and B.1.1.7 variants. Vaccine-associated CD4 TCRs spanned the whole spike protein, with dominant responses in regions 160-218 and 743-854. In the small 56-69-year group, the increase in depth fell short of significance, most likely because of low power. Only 5 to 7 AZD1222 recipients were SARS-CoV-2 seropositive at baseline, limiting conclusions about previously exposed vaccinees. Participants were mostly white British, with more females than males. The authors suggested clonal diversity may have been underestimated. A significant rise in spike-specific TCR breadth and depth was observed after two AZD1222 doses relative to day 0 and relative to MenACWY recipients. Because no day 14 peak-response samples were available, repertoires were characterized only after the peak T cell response.

The CDR3 regions of human TCRbeta chains were subjected to immunosequencing. On the study's bioinformatics: Repertoire TCRs were matched against a reference library of SARS-CoV-2-specific TCRs generated with the MIRA antigen-specificity platform. Breadth was defined as the fraction of unique TCRs that were SARS-CoV-2-associated, and depth was defined as the fraction of total T cells that were SARS-CoV-2-associated. Using the MIRA data, each spike-specific TCR was assigned both to the spike region to which the TCR was reactive and to a CD4 or CD8 class. Log10-transformed breadth and depth values were compared by one-way ANOVA with Sidak's multiple comparisons tests. Imported from immuneACCESS, the table was reduced by TCRdb to in-frame sequences with V and J called. These copies leave out some clones; in studies compared against another copy, an unresolved V gene accounts for under half, and the cause of the remainder is not known. V, J and clone size derive from that table, while D and trimming were established from the DNA sequence. The sample table lists 160,000 or so clones, about 89% of them with a count of one. The ten top clones hold approximately 9% of the sample.

This clonotype was sampled from an adult who received the AZD1222 COVID-19 vaccine. Material: peripheral blood, obtained 28 days after the second AZD1222 dose.

In nucleotide form, the sequence is TGCAGAGCCGGGAGGGAGGGCGAGCAGTACTTC. This gives the protein CRAGREGEQYF. This receptor chain uses TRBV20-1 and TRBJ2-7; 8 central bases correspond to TRBD2. Looking up the germline V gene (reference sequence) yields CDR1 DFQATT and CDR2 SNEGSKA. Taken from cysteine to phenylalanine, the CDR3 has 11 residues. Of the read, only the CDR3 DNA is kept; its 33 bases are in frame from base 1.